A single sample is the source of the 6 T cell receptor beta chains below, sequenced in a study of OX40 agonist ivuxolimab in advanced cancers. The assay was immunoSEQ multiplex PCR, and TCRdb's table has in-frame clones only and misses some. The repertoire holds some 66,000 clones, with 82% as singletons. The sample here was CD4+ or CD8+ T cells sorted from blood, taken in a trial of the OX40 agonist ivuxolimab. The receptor source for this set is an adult with an advanced solid tumor such as melanoma, head and neck, liver or kidney cancer.

The V and J genes are TRBV4-3 and TRBJ2-3; 10 nucleotides line up with TRBD2. CDR1 is LGHNA, CDR2 YSLEER, per germline. V lost 1 base, J lost 6 bases, and 4 bases stayed unmatched. CDR3 length: 15 residues. The CDR3 nucleotides are TGCGCCAGCAGCCAAGGCAATAGCGGGAGGGATACGCAGTATTTT. As protein: CASSQGNSGRDTQYF.

This chain connects TRBV5-1 to TRBJ2-3, with TRBD2 identical over 7 bases. With V trimmed by 0 bases and J by 5 bases, 3 bases remained unmatched. Germline values: CDR1 SGHRS, CDR2 YFSETQ. There are 14 residues in the CDR3. CDR3 coding DNA: TGCGCCAGCAGCTTGGGGACTAGTGGAGATACGCAGTATTTT. It encodes CASSLGTSGDTQYF.

This rearrangement joins TRBV15 to TRBJ1-1; D is undetermined. Trimming took 0 bases from V and 1 from J, leaving 3 bases between them. The CDR3 loop spans 13 amino acids. Germline V CDR1 and CDR2: LNHNV, YYDKDF (reference sequence). The CDR3 nucleotides read TGTGCCACCAGCAGAGAAACGAACACTGAAGCTTTCTTT. The encoded protein is CATSRETNTEAFF.

V and J are TRBV7-9 and TRBJ2-7; 8 bases align to TRBD1. The V segment lost 8 bases and the J segment 5 bases; nucleotides outside the gene matches: 5. In germline, CDR1 is SEHNR, CDR2 FQNEAQ (reference sequence). The CDR3 spans 12 residues. The CDR3 sequence is CASDTGGHEQYV. DNA for the CDR3: TGTGCCAGCGACACAGGGGGACACGAGCAGTACGTC.

The sample holds a few counts of this clone. The chain joins TRBV14 to TRBJ1-2; D may be TRBD1 (5 bases). The CDR3 loop spans 13 amino acids. The germline gives CDR1 SGHDN, CDR2 FVKESK. V lost 1 base to trimming and J lost 4 bases, with 7 bases between them. CDR3 in amino acids: CASSQGDLYGYTF. Here the CDR3 DNA reads TGTGCCAGCAGCCAAGGGGACCTCTATGGCTACACCTTC.

The chain uses TRBV28 and TRBJ2-1; weak D call: TRBD2 (9 bases). Trimming took 6 bases from V and 4 from J, leaving 34 bases between them. Germline CDR1 reads MDHEN; CDR2 reads SYDVKM. The CDR3 is 21 amino acids. The CDR3 sequence: CASSEALKDRAAGGPYNEQFF. CDR3 sequence (DNA): TGTGCCAGCAGCGAGGCTCTAAAGGACAGGGCGGCGGGAGGGCCGTACAATGAGCAGTTCTTC.